Here is one TCR beta chain with its context. Its target is not known. TCRdb keeps only in-frame clones here, not all; method: immunoSEQ multiplex PCR. Of some 11,000 clones listed, under 75% are singletons. The sample belongs to a study of chemoradiotherapy in HPV16-positive cancers. Study-level results: Candidate HPV-specific clones and E7-related TCR motifs grew in tumor during treatment. Better recurrence-free survival went with HPV-responsive T-cell expansion in HPV16-positive patients.

Germline V gene lookup returns CDR1 SEHNR and CDR2 FQNEAQ (reference sequence). The length of the CDR3 is 15 residues. V lost 3 bases and J 9 bases, leaving 18 bases between the germline ends. The sequence was collected from a human donor with HPV-associated anogenital cancer. The chain joins TRBV7-9 to TRBJ2-1; D possibly uses TRBD1 or TRBD2 (6 bases each). This sample was gathered from a patient who underwent chemoradiotherapy. Here the CDR3 reads CASSFGPGAPREQFF. Written as DNA, the CDR3 is TGTGCCAGCAGCTTCGGTCCGGGGGCCCCCCGTGAGCAGTTCTTC.